The rows below give T cell receptor beta chains drawn from one sample of a study of blood T cell repertoires in COVID-19. TCRdb's table, derived via immunoSEQ multiplex PCR, lists solely in-frame clones and lacks some. Here the sample spans 50,000 to 65,000 clones, roughly 68% being singletons. The sample comprised peripheral blood. Receptors were obtained from a woman older than 75 with acute or convalescent COVID-19. Both conserved end residues are part of each CDR3. The order of the fields is CDR3 DNA, CDR3 protein, V gene, clone size, J gene, D gene. A D gene is named only where the DNA matches it firmly. Size is omitted from some rows. Given values are once, few, many or a class for expanded clones.

CDR3 DNA: TGTGCCAGCAGCTTAGGACTCAGCTACACAGATACGCAGTATTTT
CDR3 protein: CASSLGLSYTDTQYF
V gene: TRBV11-3
clone size: once
J gene: TRBJ2-3
D gene: -

CDR3 DNA: TGTGCCAGTAGTACAGGGTGGGGAAACACCATATATTTT
CDR3 protein: CASSTGWGNTIYF
V gene: TRBV19
clone size: -
J gene: TRBJ1-3
D gene: -

CDR3 DNA: TGTGCCAGCGGACTAGCGGGACGGGCCGGCGGGGCCAAAAACATTCAGTACTTC
CDR3 protein: CASGLAGRAGGAKNIQYF
V gene: TRBV21-1
clone size: -
J gene: TRBJ2-4
D gene: -

CDR3 DNA: TGTGCCAGCAAAAGTAGCGGGACCTACGAGCAGTACTTC
CDR3 protein: CASKSSGTYEQYF
V gene: TRBV27
clone size: once
J gene: TRBJ2-7
D gene: TRBD2

CDR3 DNA: TGTGCCAGCAGTGAAGTGCTACTAGCGGGACCCTCCACAGATACGCAGTATTTT
CDR3 protein: CASSEVLLAGPSTDTQYF
V gene: TRBV6-1
clone size: -
J gene: TRBJ2-3
D gene: TRBD2

CDR3 DNA: TGTGCCAGCAGTTATGGAGGAGCCGGGAGTAGCAATCAGCCCCAGCATTTT
CDR3 protein: CASSYGGAGSSNQPQHF
V gene: TRBV6-2/TRBV6-3
clone size: -
J gene: TRBJ1-5
D gene: -

CDR3 DNA: TGTGCCAGCAGCTTAGTTGCCGGACAGGATTTCTATGGCTACACCTTC
CDR3 protein: CASSLVAGQDFYGYTF
V gene: TRBV7-3
clone size: -
J gene: TRBJ1-2
D gene: TRBD1

CDR3 DNA: TGTGCCAGCAGTGCCAGGGGTTTTAACTATGGCTACACCTTC
CDR3 protein: CASSARGFNYGYTF
V gene: TRBV25-1
clone size: -
J gene: TRBJ1-2
D gene: -

CDR3 DNA: TGCGCCAGCAGCCAAGGGGCAGGGCAGGGGCAGCCCCAGCATTTT
CDR3 protein: CASSQGAGQGQPQHF
V gene: TRBV4-3
clone size: -
J gene: TRBJ1-5
D gene: -

CDR3 DNA: TGTGCCAGTAGTCCCCCCGGGACTAGCGGATACGAGCAGTACTTC
CDR3 protein: CASSPPGTSGYEQYF
V gene: TRBV19
clone size: -
J gene: TRBJ2-7
D gene: TRBD2

CDR3 DNA: TGTGCCAGCCATGGGACAGGCCTTCAGCCCCAGCATTTT
CDR3 protein: CASHGTGLQPQHF
V gene: TRBV28
clone size: -
J gene: TRBJ1-5
D gene: TRBD1

CDR3 DNA: TGTGCCAGCAGTCAACGGACTAGCGGGAGTCGGGAGCAGTACTTC
CDR3 protein: CASSQRTSGSREQYF
V gene: TRBV6-6
clone size: few
J gene: TRBJ2-7
D gene: TRBD2

CDR3 DNA: TGTGCCAGTAGTATCTCACAGGGGGCGGTCACTGAAGCTTTCTTT
CDR3 protein: CASSISQGAVTEAFF
V gene: TRBV19
clone size: -
J gene: TRBJ1-1
D gene: TRBD1

CDR3 DNA: TGTGCCAGCAGCTCTAGACTAGCGGACACAGATACGCAGTATTTT
CDR3 protein: CASSSRLADTDTQYF
V gene: TRBV5-5
clone size: -
J gene: TRBJ2-3
D gene: TRBD2

CDR3 DNA: TGTGCCAGCAGTGTTCTCGGGACTAGCGGTAATGAGCAGTTCTTC
CDR3 protein: CASSVLGTSGNEQFF
V gene: TRBV6-4
clone size: -
J gene: TRBJ2-1
D gene: TRBD2

CDR3 DNA: TGTGCCAGCAGTGAAAATGGCGGGGTCGACGCTTTCTTT
CDR3 protein: CASSENGGVDAFF
V gene: TRBV25-1
clone size: -
J gene: TRBJ1-1
D gene: -

CDR3 DNA: TGCAGCGTTAGCGGCTCCTACGAGCAGTACTTC
CDR3 protein: CSVSGSYEQYF
V gene: TRBV29-1
clone size: -
J gene: TRBJ2-7
D gene: -

CDR3 DNA: TGTGCCAGCAGTTTTTCCCGAAGAGGGTCAGAGACCCAGTACTTC
CDR3 protein: CASSFSRRGSETQYF
V gene: TRBV6-5
clone size: -
J gene: TRBJ2-5
D gene: -

CDR3 DNA: TGTGCCAGTAGCCGTACAAGGAACACTGAAGCTTTCTTT
CDR3 protein: CASSRTRNTEAFF
V gene: TRBV19
clone size: -
J gene: TRBJ1-1
D gene: -

CDR3 DNA: TGCGCCAGCAGCTTGGCTAGCGAATACAATGAGCAGTTCTTC
CDR3 protein: CASSLASEYNEQFF
V gene: TRBV5-1
clone size: -
J gene: TRBJ2-1
D gene: -

CDR3 DNA: TGTGCCAGCAGTTTGCTAGGGACGGGGGTCGAGCAGTACTTC
CDR3 protein: CASSLLGTGVEQYF
V gene: TRBV6-2/TRBV6-3
clone size: -
J gene: TRBJ2-7
D gene: -

CDR3 DNA: TGCGCCAGCAGAACCGGGACAGGGGTCGGCACAGATACGCAGTATTTT
CDR3 protein: CASRTGTGVGTDTQYF
V gene: TRBV5-1
clone size: -
J gene: TRBJ2-3
D gene: TRBD1

CDR3 DNA: TGTGCCAGCAGTCCAATAGCGGGAGGGGGAGAGACCCAGTACTTC
CDR3 protein: CASSPIAGGGETQYF
V gene: TRBV27
clone size: once
J gene: TRBJ2-5
D gene: TRBD2

CDR3 DNA: TGTGCCAGCAGTTGGGGACTGACAGGGAGCTACGAGCAGTACTTC
CDR3 protein: CASSWGLTGSYEQYF
V gene: TRBV28
clone size: -
J gene: TRBJ2-7
D gene: -

CDR3 DNA: TGCGCCAGCAGCCAAGGTTTGCCGACAGCTGAAGCTTTCTTT
CDR3 protein: CASSQGLPTAEAFF
V gene: TRBV4-1
clone size: -
J gene: TRBJ1-1
D gene: -

CDR3 DNA: TGTGCCTGGCTACCCCCAGGGGCTGGTGGCTACACCTTC
CDR3 protein: CAWLPPGAGGYTF
V gene: TRBV2
clone size: many
J gene: TRBJ1-2
D gene: -

CDR3 DNA: TGTGCCTGGAGTGCCTGGGAGTTGGGCACTGAAGCTTTCTTT
CDR3 protein: CAWSAWELGTEAFF
V gene: TRBV30
clone size: once
J gene: TRBJ1-1
D gene: -

CDR3 DNA: TGTGCCAGCACCCAGGGGGGGGAGCTGTTTTTT
CDR3 protein: CASTQGGELFF
V gene: TRBV6-5
clone size: -
J gene: TRBJ2-2
D gene: -

CDR3 DNA: TGCGCCAGCAGCCAAGAAGAGCGACAGGGGTCACCCCTCCACTTT
CDR3 protein: CASSQEERQGSPLHF
V gene: TRBV4-1
clone size: -
J gene: TRBJ1-6
D gene: TRBD1